Listed below are T cell receptor beta chains from one sample, sequenced in a study of memory B cells and T cells in multiple sclerosis. Here immunoSEQ multiplex PCR was the method, and the copy in TCRdb shows in-frame clones only, minus some. The sample contains around 670 clones, about three quarters of which appear only once. Sequenced sample: brain tissue. Receptors were obtained from a human donor with multiple sclerosis. The CDR3 runs from the conserved cysteine through the conserved F or W. A D gene is named only where the DNA matches it firmly.

d_call j_call v_call cdr3_aa cdr3_nt
- TRBJ1-5 TRBV19 CASSDRGNQPQHF TGTGCCAGTAGCGACAGAGGCAATCAGCCCCAGCATTTT
- TRBJ1-2 TRBV7-9 CASSSPKGVRGYTF TGTGCCAGCAGTTCCCCCAAGGGGGTTCGTGGCTACACCTTC
- TRBJ2-3 TRBV28 CASSPELGVSSSTDTQYF TGTGCCAGCAGTCCCGAGCTGGGAGTGTCGTCTAGCACAGATACGCAGTATTTT
- TRBJ2-7 TRBV11-2 CASSLNRAREQYF TGTGCCAGCAGCTTAAACAGGGCCCGCGAGCAGTACTTC
- TRBJ1-2 TRBV6-5 CASSYPPPGHYGYTF TGTGCCAGCAGTTACCCCCCCCCAGGGCACTATGGCTACACCTTC
TRBD1 TRBJ2-5 TRBV27 CASSFYRQGWQETQYF TGTGCCAGCAGTTTTTACAGACAGGGGTGGCAAGAGACCCAGTACTTC
TRBD2 TRBJ2-5 TRBV5-1 CASSLDGTSGPQETQYF TGCGCCAGCAGCTTGGATGGGACTAGCGGGCCCCAAGAGACCCAGTACTTC
TRBD2 TRBJ2-3 TRBV2 CASSDSGRGADTQYF TGTGCCAGCAGCGACAGCGGGAGAGGGGCAGATACGCAGTATTTT
- TRBJ2-5 TRBV7-3 CASSLGGGRQTQYF TGTGCCAGCAGCTTAGGGGGGGGCCGCCAGACCCAGTACTTC
TRBD1 TRBJ2-1 TRBV5-4 CASSPGQGSRDEQFF TGTGCCAGCAGCCCGGGACAGGGTAGTCGTGATGAGCAGTTCTTC
- TRBJ2-4 TRBV4-1 CASSQDGEAIGGKNIQYF TGCGCCAGCAGCCAAGACGGGGAGGCCATTGGGGGCAAAAACATTCAGTACTTC
- TRBJ2-7 TRBV18 CASSPRTAIQEQYF TGTGCCAGCTCACCCCGGACAGCAATTCAAGAGCAGTACTTC
TRBD1 TRBJ1-2 TRBV7-3 CASSVTTGAGYTF TGTGCCAGCAGCGTAACTACAGGGGCTGGCTACACCTTC
- TRBJ2-1 TRBV27 CASYSSSYNEQFF TGTGCCAGTTACTCGAGCTCCTACAATGAGCAGTTCTTC
- TRBJ1-1 TRBV29-1 CSVEDLDSTEAFF TGCAGCGTTGAAGATCTGGACAGCACTGAAGCTTTCTTT
- TRBJ2-1 TRBV7-8 CASSPGQRSGNEQFF TGTGCCAGCAGCCCTGGACAGCGGTCAGGCAATGAGCAGTTCTTC
- TRBJ1-4 TRBV9 CASSVAAGANEKLFF TGTGCCAGCAGCGTAGCTGCGGGGGCGAATGAAAAACTGTTTTTT